The rows below give T cell receptor beta chains drawn from one sample of a study of post-analysis software for immune sequencing data. MiXCR was run by TCRdb on the PCR reads, yielding one entry per CDR3 protein. The table records roughly 800,000 distinct CDR3 sequences, just under 30% of them present only once. The sequenced sample was blood. These receptors all come from a girl aged 10 to 17 with multiple sclerosis. The CDR3 runs from the conserved cysteine through the conserved F or W. A D gene is named only where the DNA matches it firmly. The listing skips clone size in some rows; elsewhere it reads once, few, many or a size class.

CDR3 DNA	CDR3 protein	D gene	V gene	J gene	CDR3 length	clone size
TGCGCCAGCAGCCAATTCACCGCGACAGTTAAAAAAGGCTACACCTTC	CASSQFTATVKKGYTF	-	TRBV4-1	TRBJ1-2	16	few
TGTGCCAGCAGCTTAATCACAGCCTCCTACAATGAGCAGTTCTTC	CASSLITASYNEQFF	-	TRBV7-8	TRBJ2-1	15	-
TGCAGCGTGAGGCGAGGGTTTGGCGACACTGAAGCTTTCTTT	CSVRRGFGDTEAFF	-	TRBV29-1	TRBJ1-1	14	few
TGTGCCAGCAATGGATGGCTCAACGCGGACGTCCTGACTTTC	CASNGWLNADVLTF	-	TRBV2	TRBJ2-6	14	-
TGCAGTGCTCGGACTAGCGGGTGGGAGCAGTTCTTC	CSARTSGWEQFF	TRBD2	TRBV20-1	TRBJ2-1	12	few
TGCAGCGTCCGGACTAGCGGGAACACAGATACGCAGTATTTT	CSVRTSGNTDTQYF	TRBD2	TRBV29-1	TRBJ2-3	14	few
TGTGCCAGCAGCTCGGACCCAAGTCGGGCCCAGTACTTC	CASSSDPSRAQYF	-	TRBV7-2	TRBJ2-5	13	-
TGCAGCGCGGGTTTAAGCAATCAGCCCCAGCATTTT	CSAGLSNQPQHF	-	TRBV29-1	TRBJ1-5	12	many
TGCAGTGGGACAGCAAACTACAATGAGCAGTTCTTC	CSGTANYNEQFF	TRBD1	TRBV29-1	TRBJ2-1	12	many
TGCAGTGCTAGAAATCCTAGCGGGGTCACAGATACGCAGTATTTT	CSARNPSGVTDTQYF	TRBD2	TRBV20-1	TRBJ2-3	15	few
TGTGCCATCAGTGTCCACAGGGGGCAGGAGACAGATACGCAGTATTTT	CAISVHRGQETDTQYF	TRBD1	TRBV10-3	TRBJ2-3	16	-
TGCGCCAGCGACAACCTCAACACTGAAGCTTTCTTT	CASDNLNTEAFF	-	TRBV5-1	TRBJ1-1	12	-
TGTGCCACCAGCGCTCCGCAAGAGACCCAGTACTTC	CATSAPQETQYF	-	TRBV15	TRBJ2-5	12	-
TGTGCCAGCGGAAGGACAGGGGACCCATACGAGCAGTACTTC	CASGRTGDPYEQYF	TRBD1	TRBV28	TRBJ2-7	14	-
TGTGCCAGCAGCAGGGACAGGTCCACAGATACGCAGTATTTT	CASSRDRSTDTQYF	TRBD1	TRBV7-2	TRBJ2-3	14	many
TGTGCCAGCAGTGGAGGGAGAGAGGCGGCTCAGACCCAGTACTTC	CASSGGREAAQTQYF	-	TRBV2	TRBJ2-5	15	-
TGCAGTGCTAGAGATCATAAAAGCCACACCTACGAGCAGTACTTC	CSARDHKSHTYEQYF	-	TRBV20-1	TRBJ2-7	15	few
TGTGCCAGCAGCTTGGCTCTTGGTGAAGCTTTCTTT	CASSLALGEAFF	-	TRBV12-3/TRBV12-4	TRBJ1-1	12	few
TGTGCCAGCGGGGCAGGGGGCCCCTATGGCTACACCTTC	CASGAGGPYGYTF	TRBD1	TRBV28	TRBJ1-2	13	-
TGTGCCAGCAGCTTAGAGGGGGCGCAGGGCTATGGCTACACCTTC	CASSLEGAQGYGYTF	TRBD1	TRBV7-2	TRBJ1-2	15	-
TGCGCCAGCAGCCCCGGAGCGGGAGTTGGAGAGACCCAGTACTTC	CASSPGAGVGETQYF	TRBD2	TRBV5-1	TRBJ2-5	15	-
TGTGCCAGCATGGGTAGCCGAACCTACGAGCAGTACTTC	CASMGSRTYEQYF	-	TRBV28	TRBJ2-7	13	many
TGTGCCAGCGGTCCCCGTGGGGGTAGCGTCACCTACGAGCAGTACTTC	CASGPRGGSVTYEQYF	-	TRBV6-6	TRBJ2-7	16	-
TGTGCCAGCAGCTCCAATGCGGGGCCAGGGAGGAAGAACTATGGCTACACCTTC	CASSSNAGPGRKNYGYTF	-	TRBV7-9	TRBJ1-2	18	-
TGTGCCAGCAGGGCGGCAGGGGTGTTTGATACGCAGTATTTT	CASRAAGVFDTQYF	-	TRBV7-2	TRBJ2-3	14	-
TGTGCCAGCAGTTACTCGGCGAGGGAGCAGTACTTC	CASSYSAREQYF	-	TRBV6-2/TRBV6-3	TRBJ2-5	12	few
TGTGCCAGCAGTCTCTGGACAGGGGGCTTGAGCTCCTACAATGAGCAGTTCTTC	CASSLWTGGLSSYNEQFF	TRBD1	TRBV2	TRBJ2-1	18	-
TGTGCCAGCAGTGAAGGCGGGCACACTGAAGCTTTCTTT	CASSEGGHTEAFF	-	TRBV2	TRBJ1-1	13	few
TGCGCCAGCAGAGGGGGGCAGGGAACCTACAATGAGCAGTTCTTC	CASRGGQGTYNEQFF	-	TRBV5-1	TRBJ2-1	15	-
TGTGCCAGCAGCCTGCACTGGGAGCAGTTCTTC	CASSLHWEQFF	-	TRBV7-2	TRBJ2-1	11	-
TGTGCCAGCAGCGTGGGGACCGGAGGGGCCGGAGCAAATCCCTACGAGCAGTACTTC	CASSVGTGGAGANPYEQYF	-	TRBV9	TRBJ2-7	19	few
TGTGCCAGCAGATCCTCCGGGAGTAAGTTTGAGCAGTTCTTC	CASRSSGSKFEQFF	-	TRBV27	TRBJ2-1	14	-
TGCGCCAGCAGCCGTTCATCCGGGGTCGGTGAGCAGTTCTTC	CASSRSSGVGEQFF	-	TRBV4-3	TRBJ2-1	14	-
TGTGCCAGCTCCGGGGGCCTAGCGGGGCACTACAATGAGCAGTTCTTC	CASSGGLAGHYNEQFF	TRBD2	TRBV18	TRBJ2-1	16	-
TGTGCCAGCAGACCGAGCGGGGGGGCCAGAGATACGCAGTATTTT	CASRPSGGARDTQYF	TRBD2	TRBV6-6	TRBJ2-3	15	-
TGTGCCAGCAGCGCGTTGGGACATGTAAACTATGGCTACACCTTC	CASSALGHVNYGYTF	-	TRBV9	TRBJ1-2	15	-
TGTGCCAGCAGTCCATACGGGCAGGCCAGTAATACGCAGTATTTT	CASSPYGQASNTQYF	-	TRBV12-3/TRBV12-4	TRBJ2-3	15	-
TGTGCCAGCAGCTGGAGCGGATTGCAAGAGACCCAGTACTTC	CASSWSGLQETQYF	-	TRBV11-2	TRBJ2-5	14	many
TGTGCCAGCAGTACCCTGATGGCGGGGGAGATCAATGAGCAGTTCTTC	CASSTLMAGEINEQFF	TRBD2	TRBV6-6	TRBJ2-1	16	few
TGCGCCAGCAGCCAAGATACGGCCCAGATGAATGAGCAGTTCTTC	CASSQDTAQMNEQFF	-	TRBV4-3	TRBJ2-1	15	many
TGCAGTGCCCAAAGGGACAGGAGAAACGAGCAGTACTTC	CSAQRDRRNEQYF	TRBD1	TRBV20-1	TRBJ2-7	13	-
TGCAGCGCCGGGGGGGGAAACAATGAGCAGTTCTTC	CSAGGGNNEQFF	TRBD2	TRBV29-1	TRBJ2-1	12	few
TGCAGTGCTAGAATCTCCGGACGCTACGAGCAGTACTTC	CSARISGRYEQYF	-	TRBV20-1	TRBJ2-7	13	-
TGTGCCAGCAGCTTAGAGTCCAGGGGCTGGAGCACTGAAGCTTTCTTT	CASSLESRGWSTEAFF	-	TRBV7-2	TRBJ1-1	16	once
TGTGCCAGCAGCATTCCCGGGACACAGTACAATGAGCAGTTCTTC	CASSIPGTQYNEQFF	-	TRBV7-9	TRBJ2-1	15	few
TGCGCCAGCAGCTCCGGGACACCTAACACAGATACGCAGTATTTT	CASSSGTPNTDTQYF	-	TRBV5-1	TRBJ2-3	15	few
TGTGCCAGCAGTTCCAGGAATGAGCAGTTCTTC	CASSSRNEQFF	-	TRBV27	TRBJ2-1	11	many
TGTGCCAGCAGCCACTACACTAGCGGGGGCTCCCCGGCGCAGTATTTT	CASSHYTSGGSPAQYF	TRBD2	TRBV4-2	TRBJ2-3	16	few
TGCAGTGCCGTGAATAGGGCAGATATTAGACGTAGCACAGATACGCAGTATTTT	CSAVNRADIRRSTDTQYF	-	TRBV20-1	TRBJ2-3	18	-
TGCGCCAGCAGCTTGGAGGCCGTGAACACCGGGGAGCTGTTTTTT	CASSLEAVNTGELFF	-	TRBV5-1	TRBJ2-2	15	once
TGTGCCAGCAGCCAGACAGGTCTCGGCTATGGCTACACCTTC	CASSQTGLGYGYTF	-	TRBV6-4	TRBJ1-2	14	few
TGTGCCAGCAGCGTAGAGGACGGGAGCATGAGTGAGCAGTTCTTC	CASSVEDGSMSEQFF	-	TRBV9	TRBJ2-1	15	few
TGTGCCAGCAGCGTAGACAGTAACTTTGAAGCTTTCTTT	CASSVDSNFEAFF	-	TRBV9	TRBJ1-1	13	few
TGTGCCAGCTCACTCAGCGGGGGCCCCCAAGAGACCCAGTACTTC	CASSLSGGPQETQYF	TRBD2	TRBV18	TRBJ2-5	15	few